Sequencing of this TCR beta chain was carried out in a study of cytomegalovirus exposure and HLA in healthy donors. The ends lost 5 bases at V and 5 bases at J; junction bases unmatched: 10. Per the germline V gene, CDR1 is SGHDT and CDR2 is YYEEEE. This CDR3 comprises 15 residues. Data came from immunoSEQ multiplex PCR; TCRdb stores just in-frame clones and leaves some out. In the table there are approximately 260,000 clones, 75% to 90% of which are singletons. While the first cohort had 600 to 800 subjects, the donors belonged to the separate validation cohort of about 120 subjects. The origin of this receptor is a woman in her twenties or thirties in good health and CMV-seropositive. The J gene is TRBJ2-5, the V gene TRBV5-6; the match to TRBD1 covers 9 bases. Input material: PBMCs. The chain's CDR3 is CASRLRDRVWETQYF. DNA for the CDR3: TGTGCCAGCAGGTTGCGGGACAGGGTTTGGGAGACCCAGTACTTC.